A selection of T cell receptor beta chains follows, all from one sample in a study of T cell changes during pregnancy in multiple sclerosis. Here immunoSEQ multiplex PCR was the method, and the copy in TCRdb shows in-frame clones only, minus some. The sample contains tens of thousands of clones, about 92% of which appear only once. The sample here was CD4+ T cells from peripheral blood mononuclear cells, taken after pregnancy. These receptors were taken from a female donor with multiple sclerosis, enrolled in a pregnancy study. Both conserved end residues are part of each CDR3. The order of the fields is J gene, clone size, D gene, V gene, CDR3 protein, CDR3 DNA. D genes are given only for firm matches. Some rows mark clone size as missing; the rest say once, few, many or name a class of expanded clone.

J gene: TRBJ2-7
clone size: .
D gene: TRBD2
V gene: TRBV19
CDR3 protein: CASSIHSGSRYEQYF
CDR3 DNA: TGTGCCAGTAGTATCCATAGCGGGAGTAGATACGAGCAGTACTTC

J gene: TRBJ2-7
clone size: .
D gene: .
V gene: TRBV6-1
CDR3 protein: CASGYRIREDEQYF
CDR3 DNA: TGTGCCAGCGGCTACAGAATCCGGGAAGACGAGCAGTACTTC

J gene: TRBJ2-2
clone size: .
D gene: TRBD1
V gene: TRBV6-5
CDR3 protein: CANPGGRDTGELFF
CDR3 DNA: TGTGCTAACCCAGGGGGCAGGGACACCGGGGAGCTGTTTTTT

J gene: TRBJ2-7
clone size: .
D gene: .
V gene: TRBV15
CDR3 protein: CATSRDRYEQYF
CDR3 DNA: TGTGCCACCAGCAGAGATCGGTACGAGCAGTACTTC

J gene: TRBJ2-7
clone size: .
D gene: .
V gene: TRBV25-1
CDR3 protein: CASSAYGGAYEQYF
CDR3 DNA: TGTGCCAGCAGTGCTTATGGAGGGGCCTACGAGCAGTACTTC

J gene: TRBJ2-1
clone size: .
D gene: .
V gene: TRBV5-1
CDR3 protein: CASSLEAVGGNEQFF
CDR3 DNA: TGCGCCAGCAGCTTGGAGGCAGTTGGAGGGAATGAGCAGTTCTTC

J gene: TRBJ1-4
clone size: .
D gene: .
V gene: TRBV18
CDR3 protein: CASSPLAGSGNEKLFF
CDR3 DNA: TGTGCCAGCTCACCTCTTGCAGGGTCGGGTAATGAAAAACTGTTTTTT

J gene: TRBJ2-5
clone size: .
D gene: TRBD2
V gene: TRBV29-1
CDR3 protein: CSVGLAGGQETQYF
CDR3 DNA: TGCAGCGTAGGACTAGCGGGGGGGCAGGAGACCCAGTACTTC

J gene: TRBJ1-1
clone size: .
D gene: TRBD1
V gene: TRBV5-1
CDR3 protein: CASSFVGDRNTEAFF
CDR3 DNA: TGCGCCAGCAGCTTTGTGGGGGACAGGAACACTGAAGCTTTCTTT

J gene: TRBJ1-5
clone size: once
D gene: TRBD1
V gene: TRBV27
CDR3 protein: CASSWTGANRNQPQHF
CDR3 DNA: TGTGCCAGCAGTTGGACAGGGGCGAATCGGAATCAGCCCCAGCATTTT

J gene: TRBJ2-2
clone size: .
D gene: TRBD1
V gene: TRBV29-1
CDR3 protein: CSGQTGAINTGELFF
CDR3 DNA: TGCAGCGGCCAAACAGGGGCCATTAACACCGGGGAGCTGTTTTTT

J gene: TRBJ1-5
clone size: .
D gene: .
V gene: TRBV14
CDR3 protein: CASSLSGRNQPQHF
CDR3 DNA: TGTGCCAGCAGCTTAAGTGGGAGAAATCAGCCCCAGCATTTT

J gene: TRBJ2-2
clone size: .
D gene: .
V gene: TRBV7-9
CDR3 protein: CASPDSKNTGELFF
CDR3 DNA: TGTGCCAGCCCGGACAGTAAGAACACCGGGGAGCTGTTTTTT

J gene: TRBJ1-2
clone size: few
D gene: .
V gene: TRBV5-1
CDR3 protein: CASSQGGGNYGYTF
CDR3 DNA: TGCGCCAGCAGCCAGGGCGGGGGGAACTATGGCTACACCTTC

J gene: TRBJ1-1
clone size: .
D gene: .
V gene: TRBV18
CDR3 protein: CASSLWTQPTEAFF
CDR3 DNA: TGTGCCAGCTCACTTTGGACTCAACCCACTGAAGCTTTCTTT

J gene: TRBJ2-7
clone size: .
D gene: TRBD2
V gene: TRBV10-2
CDR3 protein: CASKYTSGTTYEQYF
CDR3 DNA: TGCGCCAGCAAGTATACTAGCGGGACTACCTACGAGCAGTACTTC

J gene: TRBJ2-7
clone size: .
D gene: .
V gene: TRBV9
CDR3 protein: CASSVASSSYEQYF
CDR3 DNA: TGTGCCAGCAGCGTAGCTTCCAGCTCCTACGAGCAGTACTTC

J gene: TRBJ2-7
clone size: once
D gene: .
V gene: TRBV28
CDR3 protein: CASSEAAGHYEQYF
CDR3 DNA: TGTGCCAGCAGTGAGGCAGCGGGTCACTACGAGCAGTACTTC

J gene: TRBJ1-2
clone size: .
D gene: TRBD1
V gene: TRBV7-3
CDR3 protein: CASSSNPGTGTRDGYTF
CDR3 DNA: TGTGCCAGCAGCTCGAATCCCGGGACAGGGACGCGGGATGGCTACACCTTC

J gene: TRBJ2-7
clone size: .
D gene: TRBD1
V gene: TRBV6-5
CDR3 protein: CASRPGQASSYEQYF
CDR3 DNA: TGTGCCAGCAGACCGGGACAGGCAAGCTCCTACGAGCAGTACTTC

J gene: TRBJ2-3
clone size: .
D gene: TRBD1
V gene: TRBV15
CDR3 protein: CATAEGQAATDTQYF
CDR3 DNA: TGTGCCACCGCTGAGGGACAGGCGGCAACAGATACGCAGTATTTT

J gene: TRBJ2-1
clone size: .
D gene: TRBD2
V gene: TRBV30
CDR3 protein: CATTSGAKAYNEQFF
CDR3 DNA: TGTGCCACGACTAGCGGGGCAAAAGCCTACAATGAGCAGTTCTTC

J gene: TRBJ2-2
clone size: .
D gene: .
V gene: TRBV19
CDR3 protein: CASSMYGNTGELFF
CDR3 DNA: TGTGCCAGTAGTATGTACGGGAACACCGGGGAGCTGTTTTTT

J gene: TRBJ1-1
clone size: .
D gene: TRBD1
V gene: TRBV9
CDR3 protein: CASSPSDRGRNTEAFF
CDR3 DNA: TGTGCCAGCAGCCCTAGCGACAGGGGGAGAAACACTGAAGCTTTCTTT

J gene: TRBJ1-2
clone size: .
D gene: .
V gene: TRBV18
CDR3 protein: CASSPQVEYGYTF
CDR3 DNA: TGTGCCAGCTCACCTCAGGTCGAGTATGGCTACACCTTC

J gene: TRBJ2-5
clone size: .
D gene: TRBD2
V gene: TRBV6-1
CDR3 protein: CASRDGTSGVGTQYF
CDR3 DNA: TGTGCCAGCAGGGACGGGACTAGCGGGGTCGGGACCCAGTACTTC

J gene: TRBJ2-3
clone size: .
D gene: TRBD2
V gene: TRBV9
CDR3 protein: CASSALTTGGPTDTQYF
CDR3 DNA: TGTGCCAGCAGCGCCCTAACAACGGGGGGGCCGACAGATACGCAGTATTTT

J gene: TRBJ2-3
clone size: .
D gene: TRBD2
V gene: TRBV4-1
CDR3 protein: CASSQDAGRERQYF
CDR3 DNA: TGCGCCAGCAGCCAAGATGCAGGGCGGGAGCGGCAGTATTTT

J gene: TRBJ1-5
clone size: .
D gene: .
V gene: TRBV25-1
CDR3 protein: CASSLGGARQPQHF
CDR3 DNA: TGTGCCAGCAGTTTGGGTGGGGCGCGACAGCCCCAGCATTTT